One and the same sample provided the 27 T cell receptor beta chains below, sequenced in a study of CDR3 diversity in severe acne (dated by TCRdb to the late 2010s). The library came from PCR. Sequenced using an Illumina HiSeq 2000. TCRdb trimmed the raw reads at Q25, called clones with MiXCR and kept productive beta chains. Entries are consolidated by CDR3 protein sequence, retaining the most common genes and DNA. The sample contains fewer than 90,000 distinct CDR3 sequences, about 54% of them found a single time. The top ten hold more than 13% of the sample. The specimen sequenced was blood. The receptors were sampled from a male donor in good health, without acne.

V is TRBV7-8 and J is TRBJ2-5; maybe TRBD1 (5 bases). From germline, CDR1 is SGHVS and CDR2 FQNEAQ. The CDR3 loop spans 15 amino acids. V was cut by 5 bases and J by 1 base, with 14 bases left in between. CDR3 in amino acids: CASSPSFQGQETQYF. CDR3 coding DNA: TGTGCCAGCAGCCCCTCTTTCCAGGGCCAAGAGACCCAGTACTTC.

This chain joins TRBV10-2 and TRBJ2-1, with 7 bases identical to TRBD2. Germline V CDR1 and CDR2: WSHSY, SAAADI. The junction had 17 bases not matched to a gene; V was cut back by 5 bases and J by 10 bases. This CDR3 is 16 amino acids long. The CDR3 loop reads CASSRFGRPCDDEQFF. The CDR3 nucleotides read TGCGCCAGCAGTCGTTTCGGGAGGCCTTGTGACGACGAGCAGTTCTTC.

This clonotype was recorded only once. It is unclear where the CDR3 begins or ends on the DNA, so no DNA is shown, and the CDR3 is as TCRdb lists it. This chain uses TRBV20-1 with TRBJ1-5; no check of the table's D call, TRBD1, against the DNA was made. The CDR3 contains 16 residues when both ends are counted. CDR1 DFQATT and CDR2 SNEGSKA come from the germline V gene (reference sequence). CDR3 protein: CSASTGGFLWTRHQHF.

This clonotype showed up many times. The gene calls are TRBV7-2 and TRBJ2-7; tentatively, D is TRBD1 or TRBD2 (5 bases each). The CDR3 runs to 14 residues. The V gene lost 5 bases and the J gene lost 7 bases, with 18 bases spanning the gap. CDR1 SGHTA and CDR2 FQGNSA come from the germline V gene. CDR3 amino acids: CASSDRSGPAEQYF. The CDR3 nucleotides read TGTGCCAGCAGCGATAGATCGGGACCGGCGGAGCAGTACTTC. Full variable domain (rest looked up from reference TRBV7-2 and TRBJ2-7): GAGVSQSPSNKVTEKGKDVELRCDPISGHTALYWYRQSLGQGLEFLIYFQGNSAPDKSGLPSDRFSAERTGGSVSTLTIQRTQQEDSAVYLCASSDRSGPAEQYFGPGTRLTVT.

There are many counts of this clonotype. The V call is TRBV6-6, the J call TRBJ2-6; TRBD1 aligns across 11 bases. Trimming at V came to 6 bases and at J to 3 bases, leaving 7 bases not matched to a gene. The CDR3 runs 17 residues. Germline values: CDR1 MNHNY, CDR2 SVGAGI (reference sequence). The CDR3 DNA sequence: TGTGCCAGCAGGCTCGGACAGGGGGCTGGTGGGGCCAACGTCCTGACTTTC. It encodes CASRLGQGAGGANVLTF.

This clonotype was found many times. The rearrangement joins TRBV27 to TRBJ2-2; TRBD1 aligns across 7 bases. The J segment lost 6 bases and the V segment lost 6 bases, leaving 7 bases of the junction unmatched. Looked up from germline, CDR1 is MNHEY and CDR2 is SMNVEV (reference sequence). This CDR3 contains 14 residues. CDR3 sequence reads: CASREQDRSGELFF. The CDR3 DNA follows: TGTGCCAGCAGGGAACAGGACAGGTCCGGGGAGCTGTTTTTT.

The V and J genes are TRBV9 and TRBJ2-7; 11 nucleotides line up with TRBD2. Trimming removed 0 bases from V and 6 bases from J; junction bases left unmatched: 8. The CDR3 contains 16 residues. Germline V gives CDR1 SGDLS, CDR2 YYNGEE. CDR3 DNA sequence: TGTGCCAGCAGCGTAGTGCCTGTTCTAGCGGGAGGCGAGCAGTACTTC. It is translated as CASSVVPVLAGGEQYF.

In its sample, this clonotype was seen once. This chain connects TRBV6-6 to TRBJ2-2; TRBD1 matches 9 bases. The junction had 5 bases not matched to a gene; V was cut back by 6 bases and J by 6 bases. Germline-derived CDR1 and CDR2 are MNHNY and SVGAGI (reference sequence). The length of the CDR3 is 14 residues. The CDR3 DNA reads TGTGCCAGCAGGCTAACAGGGGGCCCCGGGGAGCTGTTTTTT. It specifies CASRLTGGPGELFF.

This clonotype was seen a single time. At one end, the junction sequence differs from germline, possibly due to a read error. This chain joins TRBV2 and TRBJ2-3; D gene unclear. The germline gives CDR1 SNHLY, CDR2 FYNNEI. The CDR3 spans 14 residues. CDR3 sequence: CASKVGSNTDTRYF. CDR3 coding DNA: TGTGCCAGCAAGGTCGGCTCAAACACAGATACGCGGTATTTT.

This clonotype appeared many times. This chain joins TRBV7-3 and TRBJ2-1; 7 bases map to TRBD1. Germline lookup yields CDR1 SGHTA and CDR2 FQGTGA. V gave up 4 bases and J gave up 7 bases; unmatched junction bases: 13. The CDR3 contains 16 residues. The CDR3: CASSSPGTAPGNEQFF. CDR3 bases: TGTGCCAGCAGCTCCCCCGGGACAGCCCCGGGGAATGAGCAGTTCTTC.

In DNA, the CDR3 is TGTGCCAGCAGCTTACGACTAGCGGGCCTTCGAGAGCAGTACTTC. Its translation is CASSLRLAGLREQYF. J is TRBJ2-7 and V is TRBV7-8, with 10 bases aligning to TRBD2. The trim removed 2 bases at V and 7 bases at J, leaving 8 bases unmatched. The CDR3 loop spans 15 amino acids. In germline, CDR1 is SGHVS, CDR2 FQNEAQ.

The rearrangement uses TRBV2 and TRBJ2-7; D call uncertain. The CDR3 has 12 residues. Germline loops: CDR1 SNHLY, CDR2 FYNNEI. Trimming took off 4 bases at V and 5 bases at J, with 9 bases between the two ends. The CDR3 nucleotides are TGTGCCAGCAGTGCAACCTCAAACGAGCAGTACTTC. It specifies CASSATSNEQYF.

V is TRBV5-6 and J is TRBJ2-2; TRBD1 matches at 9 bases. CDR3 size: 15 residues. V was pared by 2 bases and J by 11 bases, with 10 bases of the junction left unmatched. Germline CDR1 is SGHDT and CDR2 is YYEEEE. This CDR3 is CASSFGDRAYNELFF. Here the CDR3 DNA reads TGTGCCAGCAGCTTTGGGGACAGGGCCTACAATGAGCTGTTTTTT. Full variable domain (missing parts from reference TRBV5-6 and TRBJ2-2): DAGVTQSPTHLIKTRGQQVTLRCSPKSGHDTVSWYQQALGQGPQFIFQYYEEEERQRGNFPDRFSGHQFPNYSSELNVNALLLGDSALYLCASSFGDRAYNELFFGEGSRLTVL.

The CDR3 spells CSVERDRGRNTEAFF. The CDR3, as DNA: TGCAGCGTTGAGAGGGACAGGGGGCGAAACACTGAAGCTTTCTTT. The chain links TRBV29-1 to TRBJ1-1, with 12 bases fitting TRBD1. V dropped 3 bases and J dropped 2; count of bases not matched to a gene: 4. Germline V CDR1 and CDR2: SQVTM, ANQGSEA. CDR3 length: 15 amino acids. Supplemented by reference TRBV29-1 and TRBJ1-1, the full variable domain reads SAVISQKPSRDICQRGTSLTIQCQVDSQVTMMFWYRQQPGQSLTLIATANQGSEATYESGFVIDKFPISRPNLTFSTLTVSNMSPEDSSIYLCSVERDRGRNTEAFFGQGTRLTVV.

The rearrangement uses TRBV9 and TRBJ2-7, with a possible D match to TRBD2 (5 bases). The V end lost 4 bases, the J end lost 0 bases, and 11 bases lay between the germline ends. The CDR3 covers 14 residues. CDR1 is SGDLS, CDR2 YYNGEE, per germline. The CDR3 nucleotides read TGTGCCAGCAGCCCACTAGTGACCTCCTACGAGCAGTACTTC. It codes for CASSPLVTSYEQYF.

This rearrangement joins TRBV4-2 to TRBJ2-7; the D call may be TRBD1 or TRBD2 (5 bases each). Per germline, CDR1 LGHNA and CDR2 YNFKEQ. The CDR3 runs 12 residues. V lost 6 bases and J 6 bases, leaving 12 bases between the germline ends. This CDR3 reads CASSTGGIEQYF. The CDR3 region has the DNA TGTGCCAGCAGTACTGGGGGAATCGAGCAGTACTTC.

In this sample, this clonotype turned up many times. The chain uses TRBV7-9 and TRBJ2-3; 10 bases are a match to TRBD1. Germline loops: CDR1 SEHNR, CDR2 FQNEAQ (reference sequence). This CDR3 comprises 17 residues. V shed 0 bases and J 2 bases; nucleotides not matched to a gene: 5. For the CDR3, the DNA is TGTGCCAGCAGCTTAGCGCTGGGGACAGGGGACACAGATACGCAGTATTTT. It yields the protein CASSLALGTGDTDTQYF.

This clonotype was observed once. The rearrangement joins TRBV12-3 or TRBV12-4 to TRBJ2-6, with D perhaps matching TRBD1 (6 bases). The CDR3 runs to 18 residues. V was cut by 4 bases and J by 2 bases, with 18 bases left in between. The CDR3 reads CASSYIVTGTTGANVLTF. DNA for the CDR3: TGTGCCAGCAGTTACATAGTCACAGGGACCACTGGGGCCAACGTCCTGACTTTC.

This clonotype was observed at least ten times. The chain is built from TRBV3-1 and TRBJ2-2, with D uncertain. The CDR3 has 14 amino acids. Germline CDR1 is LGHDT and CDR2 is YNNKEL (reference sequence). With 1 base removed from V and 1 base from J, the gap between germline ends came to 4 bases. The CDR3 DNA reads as TGTGCCAGCAGCCAAGGGCAGAACACCGGGGAGCTGTTTTTT. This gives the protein CASSQGQNTGELFF.

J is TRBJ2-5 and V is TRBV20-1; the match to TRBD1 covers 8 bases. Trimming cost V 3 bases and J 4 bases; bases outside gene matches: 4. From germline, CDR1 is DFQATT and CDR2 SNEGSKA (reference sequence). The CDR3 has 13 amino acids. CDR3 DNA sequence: TGCAGTGCTAGCTCAGGGGGCGGAGAGACCCAGTACTTC. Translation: CSASSGGGETQYF.

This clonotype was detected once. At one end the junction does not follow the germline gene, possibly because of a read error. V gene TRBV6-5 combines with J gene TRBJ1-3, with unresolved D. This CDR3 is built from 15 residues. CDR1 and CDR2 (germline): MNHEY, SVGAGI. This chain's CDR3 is CASSYSLVSGNAMYF. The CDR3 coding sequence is TGTGCCAGCAGTTACTCGTTAGTCTCTGGAAACGCCATGTATTTT.

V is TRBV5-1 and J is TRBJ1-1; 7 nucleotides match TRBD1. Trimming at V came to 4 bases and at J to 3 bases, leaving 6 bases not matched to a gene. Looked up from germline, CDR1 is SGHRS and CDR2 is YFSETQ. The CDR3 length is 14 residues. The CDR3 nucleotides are TGCGCCAGCAGCCTAACAGGGGACTACACTGAAGCTTTCTTT. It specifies CASSLTGDYTEAFF.

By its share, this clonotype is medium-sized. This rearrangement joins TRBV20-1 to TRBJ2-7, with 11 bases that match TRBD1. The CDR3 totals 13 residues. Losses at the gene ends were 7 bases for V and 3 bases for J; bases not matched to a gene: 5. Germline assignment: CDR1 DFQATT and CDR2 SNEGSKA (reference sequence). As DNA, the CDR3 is TGCAGTGTCGCCGGGACAGGGGGCTACGAGCAGTACTTC. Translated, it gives CSVAGTGGYEQYF.

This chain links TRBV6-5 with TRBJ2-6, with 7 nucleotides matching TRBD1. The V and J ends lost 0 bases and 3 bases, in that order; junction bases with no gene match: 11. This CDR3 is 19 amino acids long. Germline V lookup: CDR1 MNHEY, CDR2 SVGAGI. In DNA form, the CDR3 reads TGTGCCAGCAGTTACTCAGACAGGGCTATGGCTGGTGGGGCCAACGTCCTGACTTTC. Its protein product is CASSYSDRAMAGGANVLTF.

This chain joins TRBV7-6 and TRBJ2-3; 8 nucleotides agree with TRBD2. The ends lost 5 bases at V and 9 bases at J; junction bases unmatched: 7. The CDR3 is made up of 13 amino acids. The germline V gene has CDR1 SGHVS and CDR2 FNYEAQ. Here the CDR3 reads CASSPGGPWTQYF. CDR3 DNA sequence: TGTGCCAGCAGCCCGGGGGGGCCTTGGACGCAGTATTTT.

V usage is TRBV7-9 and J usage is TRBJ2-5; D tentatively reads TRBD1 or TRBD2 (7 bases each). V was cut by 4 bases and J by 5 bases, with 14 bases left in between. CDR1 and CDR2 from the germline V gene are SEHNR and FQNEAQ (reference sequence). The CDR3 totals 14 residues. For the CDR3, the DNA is TGTGCCAGCAGCTGGGAGGGGGCAAGGGAGACCCAGTACTTC. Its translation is CASSWEGARETQYF.

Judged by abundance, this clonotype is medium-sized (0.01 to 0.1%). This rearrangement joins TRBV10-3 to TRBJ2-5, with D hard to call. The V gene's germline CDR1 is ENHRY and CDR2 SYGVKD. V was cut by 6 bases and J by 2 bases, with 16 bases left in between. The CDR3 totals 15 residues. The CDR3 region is CAISPGTPSQETQYF. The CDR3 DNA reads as TGTGCCATCAGCCCTGGAACTCCATCGCAAGAGACCCAGTACTTC.